The clone carrying this TCR beta chain was observed many times. Its specificity is not known. The source of the sample is a study of T cell responses to AZD1222 COVID-19 vaccine. Background on the study: The study pooled second doses at about 4 or about 12 weeks.

The method was immunoSEQ multiplex PCR; TCRdb's version includes in-frame clones alone and lacks a portion of them. The profile covers fewer than 110,000 clones, with 91% appearing a single time and roughly 44% taken by the ten largest. Whole-study results and caveats: When two AZD1222 doses had been given, Spike-specific TCR breadth and depth rose. Mostly white British, mostly female donors; authors suggested clonal diversity may be underestimated.

The input for sequencing was peripheral blood, taken on day 0 of AZD1222 vaccination. The receptor was derived from an adult in good health.

This CDR3 reads CASSDSTGGTGELFF. The CDR3 DNA is TGTGCCAGCAGTGACTCGACAGGGGGCACCGGGGAGCTGTTTTTT. The gene calls are TRBV6-4 and TRBJ2-2; TRBD1 aligns across 9 bases. J gave up 4 bases and V 0 bases, and 0 bases lay outside the gene matches. There are 15 residues in the CDR3. Germline V gene lookup returns CDR1 MRHNA and CDR2 SNTAGT.